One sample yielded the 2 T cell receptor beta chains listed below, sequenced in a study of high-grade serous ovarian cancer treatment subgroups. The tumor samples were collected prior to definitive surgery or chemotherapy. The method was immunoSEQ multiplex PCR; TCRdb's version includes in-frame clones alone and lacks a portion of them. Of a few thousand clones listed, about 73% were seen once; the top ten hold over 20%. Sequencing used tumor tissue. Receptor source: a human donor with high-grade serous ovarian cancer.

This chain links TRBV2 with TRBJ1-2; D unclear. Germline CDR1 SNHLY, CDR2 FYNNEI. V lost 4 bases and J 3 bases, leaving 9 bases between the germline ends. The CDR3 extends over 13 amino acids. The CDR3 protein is CASSVERDYGYTF. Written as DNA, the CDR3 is TGTGCCAGCAGTGTAGAGAGAGACTATGGCTACACCTTC.

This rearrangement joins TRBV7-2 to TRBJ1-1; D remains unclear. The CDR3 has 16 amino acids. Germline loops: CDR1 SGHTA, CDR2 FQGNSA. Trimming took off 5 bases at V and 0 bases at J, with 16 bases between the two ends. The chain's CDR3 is CASSALPRTMNTEAFF. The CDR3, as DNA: TGTGCCAGCAGCGCCCTCCCGCGGACCATGAACACTGAAGCTTTCTTT.